This T cell receptor (beta chain) came from a study of cytomegalovirus exposure and HLA in healthy donors (dated by TCRdb to the late 2010s). Regarding the complete study: In an earlier analysis of 550 to 750 of the donors, approximately 260 Gb of sequence data and about 110 million unique TCR beta sequences from about 180 million T cells were reported. An early release that covered around 590 HLA-typed donors contained about 300 gigabases of sequencing data and 85 million to 100 million unique TCR sequences. Of the approximately 400 genotyped donors, roughly 85% fell in the genetic ancestry cluster associated with self-reported Caucasian donors. The study aimed to test whether cataloging public T cell receptors could reveal signatures of past pathogen exposure. The study used immunosequencing to profile the T cell repertoires of several hundred subjects and linked those repertoires to cytomegalovirus serostatus. Along with the approximately 700-subject first cohort, a separate validation cohort of over a hundred different subjects was used. The study combined high-throughput TCR immunosequencing, statistical association of individual TCRs with disease status, and machine learning to predict cytomegalovirus infection status. A later analysis re-examined previously published TCR beta repertoires from about 700 donors and added high-resolution HLA genotyping to investigate patterns of TCR occurrence. Rather than drawing on any new phenotypic data, the later analysis identified candidate immune exposures from TCR beta sequences and the way those sequences occurred across donors. In an earlier analysis of over 550 of the donors, high-throughput TCR beta sequencing was used to judge whether each TCR beta V gene segment behaved as functional or pseudogenic. Donor age, sex, ethnicity and CMV serostatus were collected together with the repertoire data. In a later genetic analysis, genome-wide SNP genotypes for about three fifths of the roughly 670 donors were used, and that subset was treated as a discovery cohort. All discovery cohort repertoires had been generated on a single sequencing platform. Both class I and class II loci were covered by HLA typing, at four-digit resolution. Typing coverage varied by locus: about 620-630 donors for A, B, C, DRB1 and DQB1; roughly 560 for DQA1; approximately 570 for DPA1; around 490 for DPB1. Several DR-DQ haplotypes were handled as single units for association and clustering, since linkage in the cohort was strong. Across 300 to 500 genotyped donors of the cohort, an average of about 200,000 unique TCR beta nucleotide sequences per donor were sequenced, and roughly 20% of those sequences were non-productive.

The cohort comprised under 700 healthy bone marrow donors. At the time of sampling, all cohort members were nominally healthy, though unrecorded immune exposures were likely present. The donor was CMV seronegative and belonged to the group of 352 seronegative cohort members. Every donor gave a peripheral blood sample, and the peripheral blood mononuclear cells from that sample were used for TCR beta sequencing. The Qiagen DNeasy Blood Extraction Kit was used to extract genomic DNA from the blood cell samples. What the authors observed across the whole study: Immune exposure information for the cohort was limited to CMV serostatus. Compared with equally common non-associated chains, HLA-associated TCR beta chains in a later analysis were more clonally expanded and had lower generation probabilities. According to the authors, the approach could potentially be generalized to other disease states and immunological phenotypes. While some public TCRs were present in many individuals, most TCR sequences turned up only very rarely across donors. Broadly in line with IMGT annotations, most TCR beta V segments showed up in productive rearrangements about 87% or about 30% of the time in an earlier analysis of under 700 of the donors. In a later genetic analysis, a missense DCLRE1C variant was associated with V-gene and J-gene trimming of TCR beta chains, and the association was replicated in an independent cohort. At a false discovery rate of 0.05, a later analysis linked some 18,000 TCR beta sequences to specific HLA alleles. Presence/absence analyses assumed roughly uniform sequencing depth across donors, an assumption that may not hold. Most CMV-associated TCR beta chains appeared to be HLA-restricted in a later analysis, and the HLA associations seemed to be driven largely by CMV exposure. A total of around 150 TCR beta chains were listed by the study as associated with cytomegalovirus. Because counts were too low, about 15 rarely observed V segments, including chromosome 9 orphons, were left out of the earlier analysis of roughly 600 of the donors. In a later analysis, several top co-occurrence clusters were reported to appear linked to parvovirus B19, influenza, CMV and Epstein-Barr virus. HLA typing was unavailable for some donors at each locus, so association tests used only the typed subset. When HLA alleles, especially DR and DQ, strongly co-occurred, attributing TCR associations to individual alleles was difficult. Only TCR beta chains were sequenced in this cohort, and the absence of alpha or paired-chain data limited detectable features. Correlated functional status among segregating V segments might reflect linkage disequilibrium, but an unknown experimental factor could not be ruled out. A further reported finding was that TCR beta sequences accurately predicted the HLA-A and HLA-B alleles for most subjects in the first cohort. Some IMGT-functional V segments, including TRBV6-2 and TRBV6-3, could not be distinguished by the 87-base-pair reads and were therefore excluded. According to a later genetic analysis, donors in an Asian-associated ancestry cluster had fewer N-insertions in productive TCRs than the roughly 700-donor mean. A cluster of highly shared sequence variants was judged likely to be a technical artifact of the sequencing pipeline. In vitro tests confirmed that a few of the cytomegalovirus-associated TCR beta chains recognize cytomegalovirus antigens. The classifier was reported to diagnose cytomegalovirus status with high specificity and sensitivity in both the original and validation cohorts. In a later analysis, TCR association rates were found to vary across HLA loci, with the most associated TCRs seen for DRB1 alleles and the fewest for HLA-C alleles.

A note on this clone: Its antigen specificity is not known. No much larger clonotype is one base removed from it; base qualities were not supplied.

Libraries were built with the immunoSEQ multiplex PCR assay. A mixture of 60 forward primers for TCR Vbeta segments and 13 reverse primers for TCR Jbeta segments was used in the multiplex PCR. A multiplex PCR assay on genomic DNA amplified the CDR3 region of rearranged TCR beta genes. The amplified TCR beta libraries were sequenced on the Illumina HiSeq System as 87-base-pair reads. As for the authors' bioinformatics: A later analysis tallied 75 million to 85 million unique TCR beta chains across the 700 or so repertoires, and some 10 million of those chains were shared by two or more donors. A nearest-neighbor algorithm error-corrected the raw reads and collapsed the reads into unique sequences, merging closely related sequences to remove PCR and sequencing errors. CDR3 sequences were aligned to IMGT reference sequences to assign V, D and J gene segments. For a sequence to be retained, at least a six-nucleotide match to both a V gene segment and a J gene segment was required. Rearrangements were classified as productive when the CDR3 lacked stop codons and remained in frame with V and J, and all other rearrangements were classified as non-productive. Following IMGT convention, CDR3 was defined as the stretch from the second conserved V-encoded cysteine to the conserved J-encoded phenylalanine. Sequences without an unambiguous match to a single V gene segment were excluded from the earlier analysis of over 500 of the donors. An earlier analysis of 587 of the donors classified V segments as functional when productive rearrangements were above 56.7% and as segregating when the standard deviation between donors was above 5%. A statistical classification framework was built to diagnose cytomegalovirus status from the catalog of TCR beta chain sequences. A later analysis assigned V and J genes by comparing TCR nucleotide sequences with IMGT/GENE-DB human TR gene sequences. Using the TCRdist pipeline, a later analysis assigned CDR3 sequences along with most-parsimonious VDJ recombination scenarios. In a later analysis, each TCR beta chain was defined by its CDR3 amino acid sequence together with its V-gene family, and reads without a unique V-gene family were excluded. A later analysis removed 592 highly shared, low-generation-probability nucleotide sequences to deal with suspected cross-contamination and a sequencing artifact. A later analysis calculated a clonal expansion index for each public chain from normalized within-repertoire ranks of inferred template counts. A later analysis computed generation probabilities with a VDJ recombination model fitted to out-of-frame rearrangements, and checked the results against IGoR. Hypergeometric tests were used in a later analysis to score TCR-TCR, TCR-HLA and TCR-CMV co-occurrence, with a repertoire-size bias correction applied to the TCR pairs. A later analysis estimated false discovery rates by permuting HLA or CMV assignments 20 times. In a later analysis, co-occurring TCRs were grouped using DBSCAN, with TCRdist sequence similarity added in when clustering inside HLA-allele-positive subsets. Co-occurrence clustering excluded repertoires with fewer than 30,000 or more than 120,000 public chains, plus five with anomalous nucleotide sharing. Entries here come from immuneACCESS through TCRdb and include only in-frame sequences with V and J called. Some clones fail to appear in such tables; in the studies checked, an unresolved V gene covers under half of the shortfall, and the cause of the remainder is unknown. D and trimming come from the DNA, and the V and J calls and clone size come from that table. The sample has over 150,000 clones on record, around two thirds of them singletons. The top ten clones comprise less than 1.5% of the sample.

At the junction V is shortened by 5 bases and J by 1 base; bases outside the gene matches: 3. The germline V gene provides CDR1 MDHEN and CDR2 SYDVKM. From its cysteine to its phenylalanine, the CDR3 spans 14 amino acids. Only the CDR3 region is kept as DNA, spanning 42 bases read in frame from base 1. In this chain, TRBV28 is recombined with TRBJ2-7; 9 junctional bases match TRBD1. Sequencing was performed on PBMCs. The source of this sequence is a man aged 50 to 60 in good health and CMV-seronegative. The bases read TGTGCCAGCAGTCAGGGGACAGGGTCCTACGAGCAGTACTTC. It encodes CASSQGTGSYEQYF.